The rows below give T cell receptor beta chains drawn from one sample of a study of CD8 T cells in ankylosing spondylitis. From the 5' RACE reads, TCRdb called clonotypes with MiXCR, one entry per CDR3 protein. The sample includes fewer than 250,000 distinct CDR3 sequences, roughly a tenth of them seen just once. The sample taken for sequencing was blood, either unsorted or a sorted T cell fraction (not recorded which). Receptors originate from a male donor with ankylosing spondylitis or in good health (not recorded which). Both conserved end residues are part of each CDR3.

14 | TRBJ1-1 | TRBV5-4 | CASSLQQLNTEAFF
11 | TRBJ2-7 | TRBV10-1 | CASPVGVEQYF
14 | TRBJ2-1 | TRBV20-1 | CSAPPWELDNEQFF
14 | TRBJ2-1 | TRBV20-1 | CSLLRGSSYNEQFF
15 | TRBJ2-3 | TRBV5-1 | CASSLWTGDTDTQYF
15 | TRBJ2-5 | TRBV10-3 | CAISLKRGPQETQYF
14 | TRBJ1-3 | TRBV7-2 | CASSSGGAGDTIYF
14 | TRBJ2-7 | TRBV6-1 | CASSQGRPSYEQYF
18 | TRBJ1-2 | TRBV5-1 | CASSRFDILNYFNYGYTF
14 | TRBJ2-3 | TRBV20-1 | CSASSVAWVDTQYF
14 | TRBJ2-5 | TRBV11-3 | CASSPFRAGETQYF
14 | TRBJ2-7 | TRBV15 | CATSRNREPYEQYF
17 | TRBJ2-7 | TRBV20-1 | CSARRDTGLSSSYEQYF
15 | TRBJ2-7 | TRBV30 | CAWSVSWAGSYEQYF
15 | TRBJ2-2 | TRBV19 | CASSVGGMNTGELFF
13 | TRBJ2-7 | TRBV13 | CASSLLRGYRQYF
15 | TRBJ1-1 | TRBV3-1 | CASSQGRATYTEAFF
15 | TRBJ2-1 | TRBV3-1 | CASSQVSQVDNEQFF
14 | TRBJ2-7 | TRBV12-3/TRBV12-4 | CASSLFDNTYEQYF
15 | TRBJ2-3 | TRBV2 | CASRILAGGADTQYF
13 | TRBJ2-3 | TRBV20-1 | CSARGPFTDTQYF
15 | TRBJ2-3 | TRBV4-1 | CASSLAGTGTDTQYF
15 | TRBJ1-3 | TRBV5-4 | CASSLQGGEGNTIYF
17 | TRBJ2-7 | TRBV25-1 | CASSGLGLAGGVHEQYF
12 | TRBJ1-1 | TRBV5-1 | CASSLAGLEAFF
14 | TRBJ1-4 | TRBV21-1 | CASVSGATNEKLFF
16 | TRBJ2-1 | TRBV12-3/TRBV12-4 | CASSFVAVFSYNEQFF
15 | TRBJ1-2 | TRBV5-4 | CASSLDPRDIYGYTF
13 | TRBJ2-6 | TRBV12-3/TRBV12-4 | CASTGAGANVLTF
13 | TRBJ2-1 | TRBV5-1 | CASSLVGFNEQFF
15 | TRBJ1-1 | TRBV6-1 | CASSAPRGGANEAFF
10 | TRBJ2-3 | TRBV29-1 | CSVVVDTQYF
15 | TRBJ2-7 | TRBV7-6 | CASSASRGQRYEQYF
14 | TRBJ1-6 | TRBV19 | CASSPRGGESPLHF
13 | TRBJ2-5 | TRBV3-1 | CASSQVATGTQYF
16 | TRBJ2-7 | TRBV6-5 | CASSYLPGLATYEQYF
12 | TRBJ2-5 | TRBV9 | CASSVSQETQYF
13 | TRBJ2-3 | TRBV7-7 | CASSFHSTDTQYF
14 | TRBJ1-1 | TRBV2 | CASRDVDSNTEAFF
16 | TRBJ2-3 | TRBV10-3 | CAISESSGGLTDTQYF
14 | TRBJ1-3 | TRBV27 | CASSLYSSGNTIYF
17 | TRBJ1-1 | TRBV4-1 | CVSSQGGQGERNTEAFF
13 | TRBJ2-5 | TRBV6-1 | CASGGLRGETQYF
13 | TRBJ2-7 | TRBV12-3/TRBV12-4 | CASSPHETAEQYF
12 | TRBJ2-2 | TRBV5-1 | CASSINTGELFF
12 | TRBJ2-4 | TRBV13 | CASSLSKNIQYF
15 | TRBJ1-2 | TRBV4-1 | CASSQDGQPNYGYTF
14 | TRBJ2-2 | TRBV9 | CASSPRGGTGELFF
12 | TRBJ2-4 | TRBV6-1 | CASSEGDGIQYF
13 | TRBJ2-2 | TRBV12-3/TRBV12-4 | CASSLSPTGELFF
14 | TRBJ2-5 | TRBV20-1 | CSAQDRRGRETQYF
14 | TRBJ2-7 | TRBV15 | CATSPSGGRWEQYF
15 | TRBJ2-5 | TRBV5-6 | CASSTRTGYQETQYF
18 | TRBJ2-5 | TRBV10-3 | CAISAGQGTGWSKETQYF
17 | TRBJ1-2 | TRBV15 | CATSGLLDQGSDYGYTF
20 | TRBJ2-3 | TRBV4-2 | CASSQPGLAGDLASTDTQYF